One and the same sample provided the 23 T cell receptor beta chains below, sequenced in a study of OX40 agonist ivuxolimab in advanced cancers. Assay used: immunoSEQ multiplex PCR; TCRdb lists only in-frame clones, some missing. The data contain approximately 79,000 clones, approximately 86% of them singletons. Specimen: CD4+ or CD8+ T cells sorted from blood, collected in a trial of the OX40 agonist ivuxolimab. The receptors shown here come from an adult with an advanced solid tumor such as melanoma, head and neck, liver or kidney cancer.

This clone was found once. The CDR3 here is CASSLVGVEKETQYF. In nucleotides, the CDR3 is TGTGCCAGCAGCTTGGTAGGGGTCGAGAAAGAGACCCAGTACTTC. This chain uses TRBV5-4 with TRBJ2-5; D might be TRBD1 (5 bases). The ends were cut back, 0 bases at V and 3 bases at J, with 12 bases in the middle. CDR1 is SGHNT, CDR2 YYREEE, per germline (reference sequence). The CDR3 totals 15 residues.

The chain carries TRBV6-6 and TRBJ1-6, with 8 bases lining up with TRBD1. The CDR3 spans 15 residues. Germline CDR1 and CDR2: MNHNY and SVGAGI (reference sequence). J was trimmed by 9 bases and V by 2 bases; bases with no gene match: 6. Here the CDR3 reads CASSYRDRIGSPLHF. The CDR3 DNA is TGTGCCAGCAGTTACCGGGACAGGATTGGTTCACCCCTCCACTTT.

J is TRBJ1-5 and V is TRBV10-2; D gene unclear. Germline CDR1 and CDR2: WSHSY and SAAADI. The CDR3 spans 14 residues. Between the trimmed V and J ends, which lost 3 bases and 1 base, there was a span of 7 bases. CDR3 in DNA: TGCGCCAGCAGTGACAGGTCGAGCAATCAGCCCCAGCATTTT. As protein: CASSDRSSNQPQHF.

The J gene is TRBJ2-2, the V gene TRBV7-2; the match to TRBD1 covers 7 bases. V lost 7 bases, J lost 5 bases, and 13 bases stayed unmatched. Germline CDR1 reads SGHTA; CDR2 reads FQGNSA. The CDR3 loop spans 16 amino acids. CDR3 amino acids: CASTGMGTGVTGELFF. The CDR3 DNA sequence: TGTGCCAGCACCGGGATGGGAACAGGGGTAACCGGGGAGCTGTTTTTT.

This chain links TRBV10-2 with TRBJ2-7; D is ambiguous. V was shortened by 7 bases and J by 6 bases, with 22 bases between the two germline ends. This CDR3 comprises 15 residues. CDR1 and CDR2 (germline): WSHSY, SAAADI. CDR3 sequence: CASTSRLDGMSEQYV. The CDR3 bases are TGCGCCAGCACATCCCGCCTGGACGGAATGAGCGAGCAGTACGTC.

The table lists this clone with a few counts. The rearrangement uses TRBV19 and TRBJ1-5, with a weak D call TRBD1 (5 bases). V lost 6 bases and J 0 bases, leaving 18 bases between the germline ends. CDR3 size: 17 residues. Germline V gene lookup returns CDR1 LNHDA and CDR2 SQIVND (reference sequence). CDR3 nucleotide sequence: TGTGCCAGTAGCCAATCAATACAGGTTTATAGCAATCAGCCCCAGCATTTT. This codes for CASSQSIQVYSNQPQHF.

The V call is TRBV9, the J call TRBJ2-1, with D tentatively TRBD1 (6 bases). CDR3 size: 15 residues. The germline gives CDR1 SGDLS, CDR2 YYNGEE. With 0 bases removed from V and 6 bases from J, the gap between germline ends came to 13 bases. In DNA, the CDR3 is TGTGCCAGCAGCGTAGTGGCAGGGGTTGGCAATGAGCAGTTCTTC. As protein: CASSVVAGVGNEQFF.

The rearrangement links TRBV27 to TRBJ1-5; D may be TRBD1 (5 bases). Germline V gives CDR1 MNHEY, CDR2 SMNVEV (reference sequence). V dropped 11 bases and J dropped 0 bases, with 26 bases sitting between them. CDR3 size: 18 residues. The CDR3 nucleotides read TGTGCCCCCAGGAGGAGCCTGACAGACCTATATAGCAATCAGCCCCAGCATTTT. As protein: CAPRRSLTDLYSNQPQHF.

The chain links TRBV18 to TRBJ1-2; D might be TRBD1 (6 bases). CDR1 is KGHSH, CDR2 LQKENI, per germline. The CDR3 is 15 residues long. Trimming removed 3 bases at V and 8 bases at J, with 19 bases between. Here the CDR3 DNA reads TGTGCCAGCTCACCCCCGGCCTCGGGGGGCTGGGGCTACACCTTC. This encodes CASSPPASGGWGYTF.

The rearrangement uses TRBV4-3 and TRBJ1-3; D possibly corresponds to TRBD1 (5 bases). Germline loops: CDR1 LGHNA, CDR2 YSLEER. The germline V and J ends were trimmed by 0 bases and 3 bases, with 9 bases remaining between them. The CDR3 is 15 residues long. The CDR3 DNA reads TGCGCCAGCAGCCAAGATGCAGGGAATGGAAACACCATATATTTT. Encoded protein: CASSQDAGNGNTIYF.

This sequence joins TRBV15 and TRBJ1-4, with D perhaps matching TRBD1 (5 bases). V lost 5 bases and J lost 6, with 16 bases in between. The CDR3 has 15 amino acids. The germline gives CDR1 LNHNV, CDR2 YYDKDF (reference sequence). The CDR3 reads CATSGAYLGDEKLFF. DNA for the CDR3: TGTGCCACCAGCGGAGCGTATTTGGGGGATGAAAAACTGTTTTTT.

This chain links TRBV28 with TRBJ1-5; D ambiguous. This CDR3 contains 12 residues. With 7 bases removed from V and 5 bases from J, the gap between germline ends came to 9 bases. Per germline, CDR1 MDHEN and CDR2 SYDVKM. The chain's CDR3 is CASTLPDQPQHF. CDR3 nucleotide sequence: TGTGCCAGCACCCTACCTGATCAGCCCCAGCATTTT.

The rearrangement links TRBV7-3 to TRBJ1-1; 7 bases are a match to TRBD1. This CDR3 contains 13 residues. The germline CDR1 and CDR2 sequences are SGHTA and FQGTGA. Trimming removed 5 bases from V and 4 bases from J; junction bases left unmatched: 4. The CDR3 DNA follows: TGTGCCAGCAGCACAGGGGAAGGCACTGAAGCTTTCTTT. This sequence encodes CASSTGEGTEAFF.

This chain joins TRBV7-9 and TRBJ1-2; no clear D gene. The CDR3 totals 13 residues. Germline CDR1 SEHNR, CDR2 FQNEAQ (reference sequence). Between the trimmed V and J ends, which lost 2 bases and 7 bases, there was a span of 11 bases. CDR3 residues: CASSLREDSGYTF. DNA for the CDR3: TGTGCCAGCAGCTTACGGGAGGATTCTGGCTACACCTTC.

This clone was seen a single time. The chain employs TRBV4-1 and TRBJ2-5; TRBD2 matches 10 bases. The CDR3 totals 18 residues. CDR1 is MGHRA and CDR2 is YSYEKL in the germline V gene. With V trimmed by 3 bases and J by 1 base, 11 bases remained unmatched. Here the CDR3 DNA reads TGCGCCAGCAGCCAGGGAGCGGGGGGGACACAAACCCAAGAGACCCAGTACTTC. The encoded protein is CASSQGAGGTQTQETQYF.

This chain joins TRBV6-5 and TRBJ1-4, with a possible D match to TRBD1 (5 bases). The CDR3 runs to 15 residues. Germline V gives CDR1 MNHEY, CDR2 SVGAGI. The V end lost 5 bases, the J end lost 4 bases, and 14 bases lay between the germline ends. CDR3 protein: CASSPRQSGNEKLFF. CDR3 nucleotide sequence: TGTGCCAGCAGTCCTAGACAGTCGGGTAATGAAAAACTGTTTTTT.

The V gene is TRBV11-3, the J gene TRBJ1-1; TRBD1 matches 7 bases. The V and J ends lost 2 bases and 1 base, in that order; junction bases with no gene match: 7. Germline-derived CDR1 and CDR2 are SGHNT and YENEEA. This CDR3 spans 16 amino acids. CDR3 sequence (DNA): TGTGCCAGCAGCTTAAGGCTTGACAGGGCGAACACTGAAGCTTTCTTT. Amino acids: CASSLRLDRANTEAFF.

The table lists this clone with a count of one. The chain couples TRBV19 to TRBJ2-2; D is undetermined. Germline V lookup: CDR1 LNHDA, CDR2 SQIVND (reference sequence). The ends were cut back, 5 bases at V and 7 bases at J, with 14 bases in the middle. This CDR3 comprises 14 residues. The CDR3 reads CASSWADRDGELFF. CDR3 in DNA: TGTGCCAGTAGTTGGGCGGACCGAGACGGGGAGCTGTTTTTT.

The chain recombines TRBV4-1 with TRBJ2-3; D remains ambiguous. Germline values: CDR1 MGHRA, CDR2 YSYEKL. There are 14 residues in the CDR3. V lost 1 base, J lost 1 base, and 6 bases lay in between. The CDR3 nucleotides are TGCGCCAGCAGCCAAGGGGCGGGCACAGATACGCAGTATTTT. This encodes CASSQGAGTDTQYF.

The V gene is TRBV5-1, the J gene TRBJ2-1; possible D gene TRBD2, 5 bases. CDR3 length: 18 residues. V gave up 0 bases and J gave up 0 bases, with 16 bases separating them. Germline V gene lookup returns CDR1 SGHRS and CDR2 YFSETQ. The CDR3 is CASSLGFSSTSSYNEQFF. The CDR3 DNA reads TGCGCCAGCAGCTTGGGATTCTCGAGCACTAGCTCCTACAATGAGCAGTTCTTC.

J is TRBJ2-1 and V is TRBV10-3, with D possibly being TRBD1 (6 bases). This CDR3 contains 17 residues. CDR1 and CDR2 from the germline V gene are ENHRY and SYGVKD. V lost 2 bases, J lost 0 bases, and 14 bases lay in between. CDR3 DNA sequence: TGTGCCATCAGTGAGCCGACAGGCCCCAGCTCCTACAATGAGCAGTTCTTC. Protein sequence: CAISEPTGPSSYNEQFF.

J is TRBJ1-4 and V is TRBV7-2, with 8 bases matching TRBD1. In germline, CDR1 is SGHTA, CDR2 FQGNSA. V lost 5 bases and J lost 8; bases outside the gene matches: 10. The CDR3 is 15 residues long. The CDR3 DNA reads as TGTGCCAGCAGCCCGCAACAGGGGGAAAGGGAAAAACTGTTTTTT. As protein: CASSPQQGEREKLFF.

The chain carries TRBV4-3 and TRBJ2-3; 9 bases are a match to TRBD1. In germline, CDR1 is LGHNA, CDR2 YSLEER. With V trimmed by 4 bases and J by 3 bases, 2 bases remained unmatched. CDR3 length: 14 residues. The CDR3 bases are TGCGCCAGCAGCCTGGGACAGGGAACAGATACGCAGTATTTT. Translated, it gives CASSLGQGTDTQYF.